Shown below are 10 T cell receptor beta chains from a single sample sequenced in a study of blood T cell repertoires in COVID-19. Assay: immunoSEQ multiplex PCR; the TCRdb copy retains only in-frame clones and omits some. Of about 310,000 clones listed, 90% were seen once; the top ten hold approximately 0.98%. The sequencing sample was made of peripheral blood. These receptors came from a middle-aged woman with COVID-19, enrolled during active disease.

This chain links TRBV2 with TRBJ1-5; 8 bases line up with TRBD1. The ends lost 5 bases at V and 2 bases at J; junction bases unmatched: 2. The CDR3 consists of 14 residues. CDR1 is SNHLY and CDR2 is FYNNEI in the germline V gene. The CDR3 DNA is TGTGCCAGCAGTAAGGGACAGGGCAATCAGCCCCAGCATTTT. Encoded protein: CASSKGQGNQPQHF.

This chain uses TRBV20-1 with TRBJ1-5, with no clear D. Germline CDR1 is DFQATT and CDR2 is SNEGSKA (reference sequence). V was clipped by 3 bases and J by 4 bases, with 10 bases between them. CDR3 size: 13 residues. The CDR3: CSASAGRNQPQHF. CDR3 in DNA: TGCAGTGCTAGTGCGGGGAGGAATCAGCCCCAGCATTTT.

The chain has TRBV29-1 and TRBJ2-7; TRBD1 matches at 8 bases. Germline V lookup: CDR1 SQVTM, CDR2 ANQGSEA. The CDR3 has 12 amino acids. V gave up 4 bases and J gave up 4 bases; unmatched junction bases: 3. CDR3: CSVGDRGYEQYF. In nucleotides, the CDR3 is TGCAGCGTTGGAGACAGGGGATACGAGCAGTACTTC.

The chain couples TRBV4-3 to TRBJ2-7, with 9 nucleotides matching TRBD2. Germline V gene sequence: CDR1 LGHNA, CDR2 YSLEER. The junction had 13 bases not matched to a gene; V was cut back by 0 bases and J by 4 bases. CDR3 size: 18 residues. Here the CDR3 reads CASSQEGISGGRRYEQYF. DNA of the CDR3: TGCGCCAGCAGCCAAGAAGGGATTAGCGGGGGACGGAGATACGAGCAGTACTTC.

The genes are TRBV12-5 and TRBJ1-1; 7 nucleotides align to TRBD1. Germline V CDR1 and CDR2: LGHNT, FRNRAP. The CDR3 runs to 15 residues. The J segment lost 1 base and the V segment lost 1 base, leaving 3 bases of the junction unmatched. DNA for the CDR3: TGTGCTAGTGGTTTGGCCGACAGGGAGAACACTGAAGCTTTCTTT. Its translation: CASGLADRENTEAFF. The variable domain in full, completed from reference TRBV12-5 and TRBJ1-1, reads DARVTQTPRHKVTEMGQEVTMRCQPILGHNTVFWYRQTMMQGLELLAYFRNRAPLDDSGMPKDRFSAEMPDATLATLKIQPSEPRDSAVYFCASGLADRENTEAFFGQGTRLTVV.

This clone was observed a single time. This chain uses TRBV4-2 with TRBJ2-2, with TRBD1 matching 10 bases. The CDR3 covers 18 residues. The V gene's germline CDR1 is LGHNA and CDR2 YNFKEQ. V lost 4 bases to trimming and J lost 4 bases; unmatched junction nucleotides: 12. The CDR3 loop reads CASSLTGQGYLGTGELFF. The CDR3, as DNA: TGTGCCAGCAGCCTGACGGGACAGGGGTATTTAGGCACCGGGGAGCTGTTTTTT.

The CDR3 nucleotides read TGTGCCAGTAGTCGCTCGGACAGGGCCCAGACCCAGTACTTC. Translation gives CASSRSDRAQTQYF. V is TRBV19 and J is TRBJ2-5; TRBD1 matches 8 bases. Germline assignment: CDR1 LNHDA and CDR2 SQIVND (reference sequence). This CDR3 is 14 amino acids long. The trim removed 5 bases at V and 6 bases at J, leaving 8 bases unmatched. Using reference TRBV19 and TRBJ2-5 for the parts outside the CDR3, the full variable domain is DGGITQSPKYLFRKEGQNVTLSCEQNLNHDAMYWYRQDPGQGLRLIYYSQIVNDFQKGDIAEGYSVSREKKESFPLTVTSAQKNPTAFYLCASSRSDRAQTQYFGPGTRLLVL.

This clone was detected only once. CDR3 coding DNA: TGTGCCAGCAAGAAGCTAGCGGGGGAAGGAGAGACCCAGTACTTC. The encoded protein is CASKKLAGEGETQYF. The gene calls are TRBV6-5 and TRBJ2-5; 10 nucleotides line up with TRBD2. With 7 bases clipped from V and 4 bases from J, the junction kept 9 bases outside the gene matches. Germline CDR1 is MNHEY and CDR2 is SVGAGI. The CDR3 is 15 residues long.

The V gene is TRBV19, the J gene TRBJ1-4; tentative D call: TRBD1 (5 bases). In germline, CDR1 is LNHDA, CDR2 SQIVND (reference sequence). Deletions cut 3 bases from V and 7 bases from J, with 9 bases between. The CDR3 contains 13 residues. The CDR3 coding sequence is TGTGCCAGTAGTATCTCGACAGCTGAAAAACTGTTTTTT. Translated: CASSISTAEKLFF.

CDR3 nucleotide sequence: TGTGCCAGCAGTGAAAAAGAGCCCTACGAGCAGTACTTC. Protein product: CASSEKEPYEQYF. V usage is TRBV6-1 and J usage is TRBJ2-7; the D is unclear. In germline, CDR1 is MNHNS, CDR2 SASEGT. This CDR3 has 13 amino acids. V was pared by 2 bases and J by 2 bases, with 7 bases between.